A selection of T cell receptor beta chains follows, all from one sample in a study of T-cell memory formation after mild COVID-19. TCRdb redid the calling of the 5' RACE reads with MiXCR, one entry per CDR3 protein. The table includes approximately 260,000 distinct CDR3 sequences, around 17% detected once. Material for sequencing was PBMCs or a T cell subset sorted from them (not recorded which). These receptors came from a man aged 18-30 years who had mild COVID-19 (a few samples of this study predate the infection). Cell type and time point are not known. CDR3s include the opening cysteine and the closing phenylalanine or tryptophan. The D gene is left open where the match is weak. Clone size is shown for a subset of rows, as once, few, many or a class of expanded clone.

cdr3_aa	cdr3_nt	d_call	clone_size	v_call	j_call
CASSSNLRDRLSNSPLHF	TGTGCCAGCAGCTCTAACCTCAGGGACAGGCTCTCGAATTCACCCCTCCACTTT	TRBD1	few	TRBV7-8	TRBJ1-6
CASSSAGKTQYF	TGTGCCAGCAGTTCCGCCGGGAAGACCCAGTACTTC	-	-	TRBV6-5	TRBJ2-5
CAWSGGVGYTF	TGTGCCTGGAGTGGGGGAGTAGGCTACACCTTC	-	-	TRBV30	TRBJ1-2
CASSPIDVNTGELFF	TGTGCCAGCAGCCCGATAGACGTAAACACCGGGGAGCTGTTTTTT	-	few	TRBV7-9	TRBJ2-2
CASSQEDRGSYEQYF	TGTGCCAGCAGCCAAGAGGACAGGGGCTCCTACGAGCAGTACTTC	TRBD1	-	TRBV3-1	TRBJ2-7
CASAGSGRGSNQPQHF	TGTGCCAGCGCGGGATCAGGGAGAGGGAGCAATCAGCCCCAGCATTTT	-	-	TRBV28	TRBJ1-5
CASAPQPVDQPQHF	TGTGCCAGCGCCCCCCAACCCGTCGATCAGCCCCAGCATTTT	-	few	TRBV7-2	TRBJ1-5
CASSQDWGLDPDTQYF	TGCGCCAGCAGCCAAGATTGGGGACTAGACCCAGATACGCAGTATTTT	TRBD2	-	TRBV4-1	TRBJ2-3
CSARAYSYNEQFF	TGCAGTGCGCGAGCGTACTCCTACAATGAGCAGTTCTTC	-	-	TRBV20-1	TRBJ2-1
CASSYGLGREQFF	TGTGCCAGCAGTTACGGGTTGGGGCGAGAGCAGTTCTTC	-	-	TRBV6-2/TRBV6-3	TRBJ2-1
CASSLRRIYNEQFF	TGTGCCAGCAGTTTACGCCGGATCTACAATGAGCAGTTCTTC	-	few	TRBV12-3/TRBV12-4	TRBJ2-1